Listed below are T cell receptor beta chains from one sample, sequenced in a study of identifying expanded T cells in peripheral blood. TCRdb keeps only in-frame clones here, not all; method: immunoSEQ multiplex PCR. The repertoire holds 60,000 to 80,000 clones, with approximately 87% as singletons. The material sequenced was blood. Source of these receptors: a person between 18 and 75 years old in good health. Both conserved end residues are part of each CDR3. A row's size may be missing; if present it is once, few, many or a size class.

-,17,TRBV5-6,CASSLVGSRYRNSPLHF
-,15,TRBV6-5,CASSEGGPNTGELFF
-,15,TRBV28,CASSPLRGEWNEQFF
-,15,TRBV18,CASSPTGQGNYGYTF
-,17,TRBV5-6,CASSLTLLRGPVTEAFF
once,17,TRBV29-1,CSVDGGPTESTANVLTF
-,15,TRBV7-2,CASSPHSGQVYGYTF
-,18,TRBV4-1,CASSQPEGLAASYNEQFF
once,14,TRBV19,CASRPGQSNYGYTF
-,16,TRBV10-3,CAISESGRVVAGELFF
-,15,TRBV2,CASSEWFGTPYEQYF
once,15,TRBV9,CASSASSGTGEKLFF
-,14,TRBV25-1,CASSESNDNTEAFF
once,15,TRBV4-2,CASSPQDRGAGELFF
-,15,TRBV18,CASSPRAGGNGELFF
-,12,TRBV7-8,CASSSPGDGYTF
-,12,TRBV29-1,CSVEDRRHGYTF
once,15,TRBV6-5,CASRELAGGYNEQFF
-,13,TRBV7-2,CASSRVSSYEQYF
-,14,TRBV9,CASSVADRSDEQYF
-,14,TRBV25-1,CASSEYRSTGGAFF
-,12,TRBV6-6,CASSYSRETQYF